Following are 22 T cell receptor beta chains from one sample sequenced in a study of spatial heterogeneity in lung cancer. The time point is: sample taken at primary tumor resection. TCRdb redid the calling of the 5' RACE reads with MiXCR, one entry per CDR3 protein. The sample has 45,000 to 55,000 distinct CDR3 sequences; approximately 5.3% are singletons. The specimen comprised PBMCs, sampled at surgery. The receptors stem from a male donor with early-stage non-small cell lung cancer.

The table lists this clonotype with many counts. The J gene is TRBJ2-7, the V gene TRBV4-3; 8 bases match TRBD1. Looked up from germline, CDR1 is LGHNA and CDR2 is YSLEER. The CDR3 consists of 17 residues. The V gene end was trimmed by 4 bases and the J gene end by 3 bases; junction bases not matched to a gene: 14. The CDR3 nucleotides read TGCGCCAGCAGCCCAAGACCCCCGGGACAGGAAAGCTACGAGCAGTACTTC. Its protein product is CASSPRPPGQESYEQYF.

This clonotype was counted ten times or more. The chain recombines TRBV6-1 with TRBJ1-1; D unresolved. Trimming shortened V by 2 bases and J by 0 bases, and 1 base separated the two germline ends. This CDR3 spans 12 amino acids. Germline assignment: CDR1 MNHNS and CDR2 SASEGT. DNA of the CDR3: TGTGCCAGCAGTGAATTGAACACTGAAGCTTTCTTT. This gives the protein CASSELNTEAFF.

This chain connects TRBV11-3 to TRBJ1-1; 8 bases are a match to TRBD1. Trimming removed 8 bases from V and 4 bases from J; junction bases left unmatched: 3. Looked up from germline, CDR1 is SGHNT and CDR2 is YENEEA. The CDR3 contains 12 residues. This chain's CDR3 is CASRQGSTEAFF. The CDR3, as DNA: TGTGCCAGCCGACAGGGGAGCACTGAAGCTTTCTTT.

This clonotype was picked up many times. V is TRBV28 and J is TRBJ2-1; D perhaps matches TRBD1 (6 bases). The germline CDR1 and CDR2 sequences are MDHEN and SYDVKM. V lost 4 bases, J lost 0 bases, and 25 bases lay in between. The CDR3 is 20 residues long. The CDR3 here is CASSSPRPPGHQSSYNEQFF. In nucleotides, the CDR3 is TGTGCCAGCAGTTCTCCCAGGCCACCGGGACACCAGAGCTCCTACAATGAGCAGTTCTTC.

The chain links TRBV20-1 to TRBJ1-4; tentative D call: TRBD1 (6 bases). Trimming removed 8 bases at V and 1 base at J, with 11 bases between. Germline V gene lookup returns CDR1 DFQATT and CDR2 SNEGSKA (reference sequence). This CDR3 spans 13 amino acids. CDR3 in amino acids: CSMSRGTNEKLFF. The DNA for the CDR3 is TGCAGTATGAGCAGGGGAACTAATGAAAAACTGTTTTTT.

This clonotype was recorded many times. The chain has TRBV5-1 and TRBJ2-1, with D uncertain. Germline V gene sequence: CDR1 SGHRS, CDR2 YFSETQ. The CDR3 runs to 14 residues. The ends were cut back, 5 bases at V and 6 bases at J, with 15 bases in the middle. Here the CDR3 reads CASSPVDAVNEQFF. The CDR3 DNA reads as TGCGCCAGCAGTCCGGTGGATGCCGTCAATGAGCAGTTCTTC.

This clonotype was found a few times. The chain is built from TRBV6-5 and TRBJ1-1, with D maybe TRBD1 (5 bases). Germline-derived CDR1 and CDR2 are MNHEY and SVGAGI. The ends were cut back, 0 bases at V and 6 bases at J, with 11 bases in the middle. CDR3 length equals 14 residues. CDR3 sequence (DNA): TGTGCCAGCAGTTACTCGGGGAGGGGAGCTGAAGCTTTCTTT. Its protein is CASSYSGRGAEAFF.

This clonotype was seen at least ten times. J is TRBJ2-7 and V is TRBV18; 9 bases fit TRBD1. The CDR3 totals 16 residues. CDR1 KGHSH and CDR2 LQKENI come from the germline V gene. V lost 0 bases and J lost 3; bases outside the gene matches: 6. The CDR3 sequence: CASSPPGKTGGYEQYF. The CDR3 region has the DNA TGTGCCAGCTCACCACCGGGTAAGACAGGGGGCTACGAGCAGTACTTC.

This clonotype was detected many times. CDR3 coding DNA: TGTGCCAGCAGCCCCCAGGCGGGAACCCTCTCCTACGAGCAGTACTTC. Protein: CASSPQAGTLSYEQYF. The rearrangement uses TRBV4-2 and TRBJ2-7; maybe TRBD2 (6 bases). Germline V gives CDR1 LGHNA, CDR2 YNFKEQ. This CDR3 has 16 residues. Trimming removed 4 bases at V and 0 bases at J, with 16 bases between.

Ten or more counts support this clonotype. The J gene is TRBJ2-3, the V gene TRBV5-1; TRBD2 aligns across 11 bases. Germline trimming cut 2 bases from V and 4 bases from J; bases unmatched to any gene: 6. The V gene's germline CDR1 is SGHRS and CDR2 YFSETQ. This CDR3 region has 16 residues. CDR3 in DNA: TGCGCCAGCAGCTTCCCGGGACTAGCGGCGGCAGATACGCAGTATTTT. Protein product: CASSFPGLAAADTQYF.

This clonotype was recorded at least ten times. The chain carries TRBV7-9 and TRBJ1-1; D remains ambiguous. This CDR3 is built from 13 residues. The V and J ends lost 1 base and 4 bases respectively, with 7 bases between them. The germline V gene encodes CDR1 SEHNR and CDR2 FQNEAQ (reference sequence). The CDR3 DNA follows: TGTGCCAGCAGCTTAGAAATGGGCACTGAAGCTTTCTTT. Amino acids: CASSLEMGTEAFF.

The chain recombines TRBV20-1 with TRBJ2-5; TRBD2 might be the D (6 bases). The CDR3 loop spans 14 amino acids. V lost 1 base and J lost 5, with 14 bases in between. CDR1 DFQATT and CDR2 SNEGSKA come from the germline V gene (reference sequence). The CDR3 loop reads CSARVNGGEETQYF. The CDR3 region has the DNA TGCAGTGCTAGAGTGAACGGGGGTGAGGAGACCCAGTACTTC.

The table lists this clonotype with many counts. The CDR3 is CASSLFQGPDSPLHF. The CDR3 DNA reads as TGTGCCAGCAGCCTTTTTCAGGGCCCGGATTCACCCCTCCACTTT. V is TRBV2 and J is TRBJ1-6; possible D gene TRBD1, 5 bases. The V gene lost 6 bases and the J gene lost 8 bases, with 17 bases spanning the gap. Germline V lookup: CDR1 SNHLY, CDR2 FYNNEI. This CDR3 has 15 amino acids.

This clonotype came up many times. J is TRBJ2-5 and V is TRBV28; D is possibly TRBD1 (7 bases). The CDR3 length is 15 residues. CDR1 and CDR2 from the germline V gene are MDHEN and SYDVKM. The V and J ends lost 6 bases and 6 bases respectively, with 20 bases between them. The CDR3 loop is CASRTPDRRGKTQYF. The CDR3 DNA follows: TGTGCCAGCAGAACCCCGGACAGGAGGGGGAAGACCCAGTACTTC.

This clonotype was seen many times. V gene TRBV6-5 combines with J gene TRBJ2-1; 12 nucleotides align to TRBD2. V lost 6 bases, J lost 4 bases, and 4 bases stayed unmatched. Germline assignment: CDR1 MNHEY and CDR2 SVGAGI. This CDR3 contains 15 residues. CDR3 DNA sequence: TGTGCCAGCAGCCTAGCGGGAGGGCCATACAATGAGCAGTTCTTC. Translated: CASSLAGGPYNEQFF.

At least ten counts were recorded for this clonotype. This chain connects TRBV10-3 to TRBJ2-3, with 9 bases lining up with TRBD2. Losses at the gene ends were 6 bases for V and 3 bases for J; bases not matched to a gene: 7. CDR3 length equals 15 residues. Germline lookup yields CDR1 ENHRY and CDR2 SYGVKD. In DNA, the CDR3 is TGTGCCATCAGGAGGACTAGCGCGAGGACAGATACGCAGTATTTT. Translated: CAIRRTSARTDTQYF.

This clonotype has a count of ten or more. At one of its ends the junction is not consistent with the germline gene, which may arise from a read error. The CDR3 reads CASRPGTSGRPPHF. CDR3 DNA: TGTGCCAGCAGGCCAGGGACTAGCGGGAGGCCCCCCCACTTC. This sequence joins TRBV6-5 and TRBJ2-5; 15 positions match TRBD2. The length of the CDR3 is 14 residues. CDR1 and CDR2 from the germline V gene are MNHEY and SVGAGI.

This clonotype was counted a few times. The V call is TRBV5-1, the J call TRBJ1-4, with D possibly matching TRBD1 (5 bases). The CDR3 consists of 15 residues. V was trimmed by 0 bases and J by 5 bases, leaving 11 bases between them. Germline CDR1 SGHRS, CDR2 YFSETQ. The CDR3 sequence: CASSLGQLVNEKLFF. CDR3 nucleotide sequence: TGCGCCAGCAGCTTGGGACAGCTGGTCAATGAAAAACTGTTTTTT.

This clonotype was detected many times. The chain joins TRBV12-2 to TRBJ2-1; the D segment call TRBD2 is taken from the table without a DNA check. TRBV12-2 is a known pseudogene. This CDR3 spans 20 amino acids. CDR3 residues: CASRLGLGLAGGPDDNEQFF. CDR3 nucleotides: TGTGCAAGTCGCTTAGGGTTGGGGCTAGCGGGAGGGCCGGACGACAATGAGCAGTTCTTC.

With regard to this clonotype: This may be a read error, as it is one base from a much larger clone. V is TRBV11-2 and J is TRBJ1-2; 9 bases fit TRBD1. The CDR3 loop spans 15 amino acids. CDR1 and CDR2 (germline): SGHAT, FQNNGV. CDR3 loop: CARSFAGTGYDGYTF. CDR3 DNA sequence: TGTGCCAGGAGCTTCGCCGGGACAGGGTACGATGGCTACACCTTC.

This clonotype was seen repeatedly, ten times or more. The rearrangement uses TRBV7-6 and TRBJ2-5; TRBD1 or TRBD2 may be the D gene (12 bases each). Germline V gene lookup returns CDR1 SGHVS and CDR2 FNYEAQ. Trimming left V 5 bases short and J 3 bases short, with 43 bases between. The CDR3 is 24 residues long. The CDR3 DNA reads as TGTGCCAGCAGCACCGGGACAGGGGGCCTCTGGACTAGCGGGAACGTAGTTGAGGAAGAGACCCAGTACTTC. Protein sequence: CASSTGTGGLWTSGNVVEEETQYF.

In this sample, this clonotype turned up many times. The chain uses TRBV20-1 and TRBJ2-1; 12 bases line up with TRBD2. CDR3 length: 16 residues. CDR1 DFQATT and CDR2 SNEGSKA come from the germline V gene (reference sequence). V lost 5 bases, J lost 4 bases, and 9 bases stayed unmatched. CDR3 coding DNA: TGCAGTGCTGCTCTAGCGGGGGGGGATTTGTACAATGAGCAGTTCTTC. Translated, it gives CSAALAGGDLYNEQFF.